The 18 T cell receptor beta chains in this list originate from one sample, sequenced in a study of T cell repertoires in cytomegalovirus infection. No antigens are known for them. Via MiXCR, TCRdb re-called the reads, giving one row per CDR3 protein. The sample includes over 55,000 distinct CDR3 sequences, roughly a fifth of them seen just once. The material was CD8+ T cells from cultured PBMCs, obtained from culture after CMV antigen stimulation. These receptors came from a human donor in good health (CMV status not recorded). Some clones in this sample may be carry-over from other donors' samples.

The V and J genes are TRBV7-2 and TRBJ2-2; no firm D call. This CDR3 contains 11 residues. Germline CDR1 SGHTA, CDR2 FQGNSA. V lost 8 bases and J lost 6, with 7 bases in between. The CDR3 here is CASRVAGELFF. The CDR3 region has the DNA TGTGCCAGCCGGGTGGCCGGGGAGCTGTTTTTT.

This clonotype was found a few times. The chain has TRBV20-1 and TRBJ1-2; perhaps TRBD1 as D (5 bases). Germline CDR1 is DFQATT and CDR2 is SNEGSKA (reference sequence). The length of the CDR3 is 17 residues. V gave up 1 base and J gave up 2 bases, with 20 bases separating them. The DNA for the CDR3 is TGCAGTGCTAGAGGTCGGGACGACCCCGCACCGAACTATGGCTACACCTTC. Its protein product is CSARGRDDPAPNYGYTF.

This rearrangement joins TRBV14 to TRBJ1-2; D is undetermined. V was pared by 5 bases and J by 4 bases, with 14 bases between. The CDR3 runs to 14 residues. Looked up from germline, CDR1 is SGHDN and CDR2 is FVKESK. The CDR3 DNA is TGTGCCAGCAGCTCCACCCGGGCCTTCTATGGCTACACCTTC. Its translation: CASSSTRAFYGYTF. Supplemented by reference TRBV14 and TRBJ1-2, the full variable domain reads EAGVTQFPSHSVIEKGQTVTLRCDPISGHDNLYWYRRVMGKEIKFLLHFVKESKQDESGMPNNRFLAERTGGTYSTLKVQPAELEDSGVYFCASSSTRAFYGYTFGSGTRLTVV.

The rearrangement uses TRBV28 and TRBJ2-3; 8 nucleotides agree with TRBD1. V lost 3 bases to trimming and J lost 5 bases; unmatched junction nucleotides: 13. The CDR3 runs to 17 residues. CDR1 MDHEN and CDR2 SYDVKM come from the germline V gene. The chain's CDR3 is CASSFSPTGEARDTQYF. CDR3 bases: TGTGCCAGCAGTTTCTCCCCGACAGGGGAGGCGAGAGATACGCAGTATTTT.

The chain links TRBV19 to TRBJ1-5; 11 positions match TRBD1. The CDR3 is made up of 15 amino acids. The germline V gene encodes CDR1 LNHDA and CDR2 SQIVND (reference sequence). The J segment lost 3 bases and the V segment lost 3 bases, leaving 1 base of the junction unmatched. CDR3 sequence: CASSIGQGANQPQHF. CDR3 nucleotides: TGTGCCAGTAGTATTGGACAGGGGGCCAATCAGCCCCAGCATTTT.

This chain joins TRBV6-2 or TRBV6-3 and TRBJ2-4; D unresolved. Germline CDR1 is MNHEY and CDR2 is SVGEGT. The CDR3 spans 11 residues. The V end lost 7 bases, the J end lost 16 bases, and 17 bases lay between the germline ends. The CDR3 bases are TGTGCCAGCAACTACGGACGGGTCAAATACTTC. As protein: CASNYGRVKYF.

In its sample, this clonotype was seen a few times. The rearrangement joins TRBV9 to TRBJ2-4; D not certain. Germline CDR1 SGDLS, CDR2 YYNGEE. This CDR3 comprises 13 residues. V was cut by 3 bases and J by 5 bases, with 9 bases left in between. Here the CDR3 DNA reads TGTGCCAGCAGCGCCTCCAATCAAAACATTCAGTACTTC. This sequence encodes CASSASNQNIQYF.

There are a few counts of this clonotype. The chain links TRBV12-3 or TRBV12-4 to TRBJ1-1; no clear D. The CDR3 totals 14 residues. Trimming stripped 3 bases from V and 0 bases from J, with 8 bases between. As DNA, the CDR3 is TGTGCCAGCAGTTTCCCAAGGATGAACACTGAAGCTTTCTTT. It encodes CASSFPRMNTEAFF.

This rearrangement joins TRBV4-2 to TRBJ1-5; D is unresolved. CDR3 size: 16 residues. Germline V gene lookup returns CDR1 LGHNA and CDR2 YNFKEQ. V dropped 0 bases and J dropped 7 bases, with 16 bases sitting between them. This CDR3 is CASSQDRVGYGQPQHF. The CDR3 DNA sequence: TGTGCCAGCAGCCAAGATCGGGTAGGGTACGGGCAGCCCCAGCATTTT.

This clonotype was seen only a few times. The chain is built from TRBV12-3 or TRBV12-4 and TRBJ2-3; 8 bases agree with TRBD2. This CDR3 spans 15 amino acids. V lost 5 bases and J lost 2; bases outside the gene matches: 6. For the CDR3, the DNA is TGTGCCAGCAGTGCAGAGCGGGGGCACACAGATACGCAGTATTTT. Protein product: CASSAERGHTDTQYF.

The rearrangement links TRBV7-9 to TRBJ2-3; D is ambiguous. Trimming took off 6 bases at V and 2 bases at J, with 9 bases between the two ends. Germline lookup yields CDR1 SEHNR and CDR2 FQNEAQ (reference sequence). The CDR3 is 13 amino acids. As DNA, the CDR3 is TGTGCCAGCAGGGCGGAAGTCACAGATACGCAGTATTTT. This sequence encodes CASRAEVTDTQYF.

The V call is TRBV19, the J call TRBJ2-1; D may be TRBD2 (5 bases). The V and J ends lost 6 bases and 4 bases respectively, with 28 bases between them. Germline lookup yields CDR1 LNHDA and CDR2 SQIVND (reference sequence). The length of the CDR3 is 19 residues. DNA of the CDR3: TGTGCCAGTAGGGTTATAAGCCCATCCTCCCGGGAAAGTTACAATGAGCAGTTCTTC. Its protein is CASRVISPSSRESYNEQFF.

The chain joins TRBV7-2 to TRBJ1-5; 8 nucleotides agree with TRBD1. The junction had 8 bases not matched to a gene; V was cut back by 2 bases and J by 5 bases. Germline loops: CDR1 SGHTA, CDR2 FQGNSA. The length of the CDR3 is 16 residues. The CDR3 nucleotides read TGTGCCAGCAGCTTAATTGCACAGGGGGGGTATCAGCCCCAGCATTTT. This translates into CASSLIAQGGYQPQHF.

This clonotype was observed a handful of times. The rearrangement uses TRBV29-1 and TRBJ1-2; D is undetermined. Germline lookup yields CDR1 SQVTM and CDR2 ANQGSEA. Trimming cost V 1 base and J 8 bases, with 8 bases left between them. This CDR3 has 11 residues. This CDR3 is CSVEGREGYTF. CDR3 nucleotides: TGCAGCGTTGAAGGGCGGGAAGGCTACACCTTC.

The chain joins TRBV7-6 to TRBJ2-1; 7 bases align to TRBD2. The ends lost 3 bases at V and 9 bases at J; junction bases unmatched: 17. The CDR3 is 17 residues long. The germline V gene has CDR1 SGHVS and CDR2 FNYEAQ. The CDR3 coding sequence is TGTGCCAGCAGCTTTCCGGGTGGGCTAGCGGCCCCCAGTGAGCAGTTCTTC. The encoded protein is CASSFPGGLAAPSEQFF.

This chain links TRBV6-2 or TRBV6-3 with TRBJ2-2; 8 nucleotides agree with TRBD2. The CDR3 extends over 14 amino acids. The germline gives CDR1 MNHEY, CDR2 SVGEGT. The V gene end was trimmed by 2 bases and the J gene end by 4 bases; junction bases not matched to a gene: 0. The CDR3, as DNA: TGTGCCAGCAGTTACGGGACTAGCACCGGGGAGCTGTTTTTT. Its protein product is CASSYGTSTGELFF.

The chain uses TRBV7-4 and TRBJ2-7; 7 bases are shared with TRBD2. V trimming: 5 bases; J trimming: 3 bases; junction bases outside the gene matches: 7. The germline V gene encodes CDR1 SGHVT and CDR2 SQSDAQ. The CDR3 is 14 residues long. The CDR3 DNA follows: TGTGCCAGCAGCCCGGGGGGAGGGGACTACGAGCAGTACTTC. It translates to CASSPGGGDYEQYF.

This clonotype showed up just a few times. The rearrangement uses TRBV7-9 and TRBJ2-7; either TRBD1 or TRBD2 may fit D (5 bases each). Germline-derived CDR1 and CDR2 are SEHNR and FQNEAQ (reference sequence). The CDR3 contains 13 residues. CDR3 amino acids: CASKGPSSYEQYF. The CDR3 region has the DNA TGTGCTAGTAAGGGACCGAGCTCCTACGAGCAGTACTTC.